Following are 28 T cell receptor beta chains from one sample sequenced in a study of T cells after yellow fever vaccination. Using its own MiXCR run on the 5' RACE reads, TCRdb lists one record per CDR3 protein. The sample has around 88,000 distinct CDR3 sequences, about 14% seen once. The sequencing used CD8+ T cells not binding an NS4B(214-222) dextramer, sorted from PBMCs, collected approximately 20 days after the first yellow fever vaccination. The receptors stem from a man between 18 and 29 years old who received the YFV17D yellow fever vaccine.

Many counts were recorded for this clonotype. This chain links TRBV18 with TRBJ2-7, with D perhaps matching TRBD1 (6 bases). From germline, CDR1 is KGHSH and CDR2 LQKENI. This CDR3 region has 13 residues. Deletions cut 2 bases from V and 1 base from J, with 6 bases between. The CDR3 DNA is TGTGCCAGCTCACCAGACAGGTCCTACGAGCAGTACTTC. It codes for CASSPDRSYEQYF.

In its sample, this clonotype was seen a few times. This chain connects TRBV28 to TRBJ2-5; D call uncertain. Germline V gene data show CDR1 as MDHEN and CDR2 as SYDVKM. The CDR3 sequence is 14 residues long. V was cut by 3 bases and J by 1 base, with 9 bases left in between. CDR3 amino acids: CASSFGLLQETQYF. In DNA form, the CDR3 reads TGTGCCAGCAGTTTTGGGCTCCTCCAAGAGACCCAGTACTTC. Looking up the rest from reference TRBV28 and TRBJ2-5 gives the full variable domain: DVKVTQSSRYLVKRTGEKVFLECVQDMDHENMFWYRQDPGLGLRLIYFSYDVKMKEKGDIPEGYSVSREKKERFSLILESASTNQTSMYLCASSFGLLQETQYFGPGTRLLVL.

The sample holds a few counts of this clonotype. The J gene is TRBJ2-3, the V gene TRBV5-1; 9 nucleotides match TRBD2. Germline trimming cut 0 bases from V and 2 bases from J; bases unmatched to any gene: 7. In germline, CDR1 is SGHRS, CDR2 YFSETQ. The CDR3 consists of 17 residues. The CDR3 spells CASSLVWLAGLTDTQYF. The CDR3 region has the DNA TGCGCCAGCAGCTTGGTCTGGCTAGCGGGACTCACAGATACGCAGTATTTT.

This clonotype came up a few times. The CDR3 loop reads CASSQGVPGTSGEETQYF. The DNA of the CDR3 is TGCGCCAGCAGCCAAGGCGTTCCCGGGACTAGCGGAGAAGAGACCCAGTACTTC. This chain joins TRBV4-3 and TRBJ2-5; the match to TRBD2 covers 11 bases. Germline V gene lookup returns CDR1 LGHNA and CDR2 YSLEER. V lost 1 base and J lost 3; bases outside the gene matches: 10. This CDR3 comprises 18 residues.

This clonotype was found a few times. The chain is built from TRBV19 and TRBJ1-1; unclear D gene. Germline V gives CDR1 LNHDA, CDR2 SQIVND (reference sequence). Trimming shortened V by 5 bases and J by 1 base, and 8 bases separated the two germline ends. CDR3 length equals 13 residues. The CDR3 here is CASSHQANTEAFF. As DNA, the CDR3 is TGTGCCAGTAGTCACCAAGCGAACACTGAAGCTTTCTTT.

This clonotype was detected only a few times. The chain is built from TRBV27 and TRBJ2-3; weak D call: TRBD2 (6 bases). The CDR3 length is 15 residues. The germline V gene encodes CDR1 MNHEY and CDR2 SMNVEV (reference sequence). V lost 5 bases and J 3 bases, leaving 15 bases between the germline ends. The CDR3 sequence: CASSRRYRETDTQYF. In DNA form, the CDR3 reads TGTGCCAGCAGTAGGAGGTACCGGGAGACAGATACGCAGTATTTT.

The chain is built from TRBV7-2 and TRBJ2-5; the match to TRBD2 covers 9 bases. The CDR3 runs 16 residues. J lost 2 bases, V lost 1 base, and 5 bases had no gene match. Germline assignment: CDR1 SGHTA and CDR2 FQGNSA. CDR3 nucleotide sequence: TGTGCCAGCAGCTTAGGGATAGCGGGGGTACAAGAGACCCAGTACTTC. Protein sequence: CASSLGIAGVQETQYF.

This clonotype has at least ten counts. The chain uses TRBV4-1 and TRBJ2-1; 7 bases line up with TRBD2. The CDR3 runs 14 residues. Per germline, CDR1 MGHRA and CDR2 YSYEKL. The V gene end was trimmed by 1 base and the J gene end by 9 bases; junction bases not matched to a gene: 6. The CDR3 DNA sequence: TGCGCCAGCAGCCAAGCGTCACTAGCGCTTGAGCAGTTCTTC. Protein sequence: CASSQASLALEQFF.

The rearrangement uses TRBV9 and TRBJ2-7; 7 bases are shared with TRBD2. The V gene end was trimmed by 3 bases and the J gene end by 1 base; junction bases not matched to a gene: 1. This CDR3 spans 13 amino acids. Per the germline V gene, CDR1 is SGDLS and CDR2 is YYNGEE. The CDR3 coding sequence is TGTGCCAGCAGCGGCGGGGGATCCTACGAGCAGTACGTC. Translated, it gives CASSGGGSYEQYV.

This clonotype was seen many times. V and J are TRBV12-3 or TRBV12-4 and TRBJ2-5; no clear D gene. This CDR3 has 15 residues. The germline V and J ends were trimmed by 3 bases and 1 base, with 12 bases remaining between them. The chain's CDR3 is CASSFDWHIQETQYF. CDR3 coding DNA: TGTGCCAGCAGTTTTGATTGGCACATCCAAGAGACCCAGTACTTC.

This clonotype showed up just a few times. The J gene is TRBJ2-1, the V gene TRBV5-1; 8 bases fit TRBD1. The CDR3 has 16 residues. Losses at the gene ends were 2 bases for V and 8 bases for J; bases not matched to a gene: 12. CDR1 SGHRS and CDR2 YFSETQ come from the germline V gene. The chain's CDR3 is CASSFTRAGGKDEQFF. In nucleotides, the CDR3 is TGCGCCAGCAGCTTTACCAGGGCAGGGGGCAAGGATGAGCAGTTCTTC.

This clonotype appeared a few times. CDR3 DNA: TGCGCCAGCAGCTTGAACGACAGGGAGTCCGGGGAGCTGTTTTTT. Its protein product is CASSLNDRESGELFF. This chain uses TRBV5-1 with TRBJ2-2; 7 bases are shared with TRBD1. CDR3 length: 15 residues. The germline V gene has CDR1 SGHRS and CDR2 YFSETQ. With V trimmed by 1 base and J by 6 bases, 6 bases remained unmatched.

This clonotype was picked up a small number of times. The chain joins TRBV11-2 to TRBJ2-7, with 7 nucleotides matching TRBD1. Germline V gene lookup returns CDR1 SGHAT and CDR2 FQNNGV. V gave up 1 base and J gave up 1 base; unmatched junction bases: 4. This CDR3 spans 15 amino acids. The CDR3 DNA reads TGTGCCAGCAGCTTAGTTAGGACAGGATCCTACGAGCAGTACTTC. It is translated as CASSLVRTGSYEQYF. Complete variable domain (other parts from reference TRBV11-2 and TRBJ2-7): EAGVAQSPRYKIIEKRQSVAFWCNPISGHATLYWYQQILGQGPKLLIQFQNNGVVDDSQLPKDRFSAERLKGVDSTLKIQPAKLEDSAVYLCASSLVRTGSYEQYFGPGTRLTVT.

This clonotype has just a few counts. The genes are TRBV28 and TRBJ1-2; possible D gene TRBD1, 5 bases. This CDR3 comprises 16 residues. Germline assignment: CDR1 MDHEN and CDR2 SYDVKM. The V gene lost 6 bases and the J gene lost 5 bases, with 22 bases spanning the gap. This chain's CDR3 is CASSLLPPETAYGYTF. The CDR3 nucleotides are TGTGCCAGCAGCCTTCTCCCCCCAGAGACAGCTTATGGCTACACCTTC.

In this sample, this clonotype turned up a few times. V and J are TRBV11-2 and TRBJ2-5; D not resolved. CDR1 is SGHAT, CDR2 FQNNGV, per germline. V shed 3 bases and J shed 5 bases, with 10 bases lying between them. The CDR3 spans 13 residues. The CDR3 DNA follows: TGTGCCAGCAGCTTGATAGGTGGGGAGACCCAGTACTTC. Amino acids: CASSLIGGETQYF.

The rearrangement links TRBV12-3 or TRBV12-4 to TRBJ2-7; a possible D gene is TRBD1 (6 bases). V lost 1 base, J lost 4 bases, and 8 bases lay in between. The CDR3 is 13 amino acids. The CDR3 bases are TGTGCCAGCAGTTTAGAACAGGGATACGAGCAGTACGTC. Translation: CASSLEQGYEQYV.

This clonotype has a handful of counts. The rearrangement joins TRBV4-3 to TRBJ2-7, with D perhaps being TRBD1 or TRBD2 (6 bases each). This CDR3 spans 15 amino acids. Germline-derived CDR1 and CDR2 are LGHNA and YSLEER. With 0 bases removed from V and 3 bases from J, the gap between germline ends came to 12 bases. CDR3 residues: CASSQDIGGGYEQYF. In DNA form, the CDR3 reads TGCGCCAGCAGCCAAGATATAGGGGGAGGCTACGAGCAGTACTTC.

V gene TRBV6-1 combines with J gene TRBJ2-2; D is perhaps TRBD1 (6 bases). This CDR3 is 14 amino acids long. The V end was cut by 5 bases, the J end by 5 bases, with 12 bases between. Germline-derived CDR1 and CDR2 are MNHNS and SASEGT. The CDR3 nucleotides read TGTGCCAGCAGTCCAGGGGCCAGGACCGGGGAGCTGTTTTTT. Translation gives CASSPGARTGELFF.

This clonotype was recorded a few times. This rearrangement joins TRBV4-1 to TRBJ1-1, with 8 bases that match TRBD1. J gave up 4 bases and V 4 bases, and 8 bases lay outside the gene matches. Per germline, CDR1 MGHRA and CDR2 YSYEKL. This CDR3 has 15 amino acids. The CDR3, as DNA: TGCGCCAGCAGCCGAGGACAGGGAGGGAGCACTGAAGCTTTCTTT. It is translated as CASSRGQGGSTEAFF.

J is TRBJ1-2 and V is TRBV13, with D unresolved. The CDR3 has 15 residues. Germline loops: CDR1 PRHDT, CDR2 FYEKMQ (reference sequence). Trimming took off 4 bases at V and 2 bases at J, with 14 bases between the two ends. CDR3 sequence: CASSSGRTENYGYTF. The DNA of the CDR3 is TGTGCCAGCAGCTCCGGACGGACGGAAAACTATGGCTACACCTTC.

V usage is TRBV6-2 or TRBV6-3 and J usage is TRBJ1-6; D might be TRBD1 (5 bases). The ends were cut back, 6 bases at V and 5 bases at J, with 11 bases in the middle. Germline V gene lookup returns CDR1 MNHEY and CDR2 SVGEGT. The CDR3 has 14 amino acids. Written as DNA, the CDR3 is TGTGCCAGCAGCCGGGACTGGAATAATTCACCCCTCCACTTT. Translated: CASSRDWNNSPLHF.

J is TRBJ2-3 and V is TRBV19, with D perhaps matching TRBD1 (5 bases). V was shortened by 1 base and J by 5 bases, with 16 bases between the two germline ends. Germline V gives CDR1 LNHDA, CDR2 SQIVND (reference sequence). This CDR3 has 16 amino acids. CDR3 amino acids: CASSIGLTVYVDTQYF. The DNA for the CDR3 is TGTGCCAGTAGTATAGGTCTGACAGTCTATGTAGATACGCAGTATTTT.

This clonotype was picked up a small number of times. The chain carries TRBV11-2 and TRBJ2-3; no clear D. V lost 1 base, J lost 7 bases, and 18 bases lay in between. CDR1 and CDR2 (germline): SGHAT, FQNNGV. CDR3 length: 16 amino acids. CDR3 sequence reads: CASSLAIGQNMNTQYF. CDR3 in DNA: TGTGCCAGCAGCTTAGCTATCGGGCAAAATATGAATACGCAGTATTTT.

In this sample, this clonotype turned up a few times. The V gene is TRBV6-2 or TRBV6-3, the J gene TRBJ2-7, with 7 positions matching TRBD1. V shed 2 bases and J 0 bases; nucleotides not matched to a gene: 13. The CDR3 is made up of 18 amino acids. The germline V gene has CDR1 MNHEY and CDR2 SVGEGT. The CDR3 sequence is CASSYRGKKQGNSYEQYF. CDR3 coding DNA: TGTGCCAGCAGTTACAGAGGGAAGAAACAGGGGAACTCCTACGAGCAGTACTTC.

In its sample, this clonotype was seen a few times. The V and J genes are TRBV4-1 and TRBJ2-3, with D possibly matching TRBD2 (6 bases). The CDR3 has 14 residues. V gave up 1 base and J gave up 4 bases, with 9 bases separating them. From germline, CDR1 is MGHRA and CDR2 YSYEKL. The CDR3 nucleotides read TGCGCCAGCAGCCAAGTTGCGGGATCAGATACGCAGTATTTT. Protein product: CASSQVAGSDTQYF.

The V call is TRBV12-5, the J call TRBJ2-2; D unclear. From germline, CDR1 is LGHNT and CDR2 FRNRAP. V lost 2 bases and J 7 bases, leaving 8 bases between the germline ends. The CDR3 spans 13 residues. The CDR3: CASGLRAFGELFF. The CDR3 region has the DNA TGTGCTAGTGGTTTGCGGGCATTCGGGGAGCTGTTTTTT.

This clonotype was counted a few times. The chain employs TRBV12-3 or TRBV12-4 and TRBJ1-1; D call uncertain. The V gene lost 7 bases and the J gene lost 0 bases, with 12 bases spanning the gap. The CDR3 extends over 14 amino acids. The CDR3 region is CASTPGQMNTEAFF. The CDR3 region has the DNA TGTGCCAGCACCCCCGGTCAAATGAACACTGAAGCTTTCTTT.

The chain couples TRBV15 to TRBJ1-1; tentative D call: TRBD1 (5 bases). Germline CDR1 is LNHNV and CDR2 is YYDKDF (reference sequence). The CDR3 loop spans 13 amino acids. V lost 8 bases to trimming and J lost 1 base, with 11 bases between them. The CDR3 is CATQSTGNTEAFF. CDR3 DNA: TGTGCCACCCAATCCACAGGGAACACTGAAGCTTTCTTT.